This is a list of T cell receptor beta chains from one sample in a study of graft-versus-host responses after intestinal transplantation. This table comes from immunoSEQ multiplex PCR, and its TCRdb copy is limited to in-frame clones, with some not included. The sample holds about 86,000 clones; 88% are singletons and the top ten take around 0.3%. The antigens of these receptors remain unknown. The starting material was unstimulated CD4+ T cells sorted from spleen or lymph node cells, obtained before transplant. The receptors here all came from a human donor who was the organ donor for an intestinal transplant. Each CDR3 is given with its conserved first and last residue. The D gene is left open where the match is weak. Where a row states a size, it is once, few, many or the class of an expanded clone; other rows omit it.

>TRBV10-1|.|TRBJ1-5|.
CASSEWSPQHF
TGCGCCAGCAGTGAGTGGAGTCCCCAGCATTTT
>TRBV7-2|TRBD2|TRBJ2-1|.
CASSRAGAVNEQFF
TGTGCCAGCAGCCGCGCGGGAGCGGTGAATGAGCAGTTCTTC
>TRBV18|TRBD1|TRBJ1-2|.
CASSPDREDYGYTF
TGTGCCAGCTCACCGGACAGGGAGGACTATGGCTACACCTTC
>TRBV5-4|TRBD2|TRBJ2-1|once
CASSLGGGVRSHEQFF
TGTGCCAGCAGCTTGGGTGGGGGGGTCAGGTCACATGAGCAGTTCTTC
>TRBV7-9|TRBD1|TRBJ2-7|once
CASSHWDSYEQYF
TGTGCCAGCAGCCACTGGGACAGCTACGAGCAGTACTTC
>TRBV14|TRBD1|TRBJ1-1|.
CASSQVPLGTARGTEAFF
TGTGCCAGCAGCCAAGTCCCCCTCGGGACAGCCCGGGGCACTGAAGCTTTCTTT
>TRBV10-1|TRBD2|TRBJ2-5|.
CASSPPGEAGPQETQYF
TGCGCCAGCAGCCCGCCCGGGGAAGCGGGGCCACAAGAGACCCAGTACTTC
>TRBV6-5|.|TRBJ1-1|.
CASSYSPKTENTEAFF
TGTGCCAGCAGTTACTCCCCTAAGACAGAGAACACTGAAGCTTTCTTT
>TRBV2|.|TRBJ2-7|.
CASSETEERAVPGGQYF
TGTGCCAGCAGTGAAACTGAAGAGAGGGCCGTCCCCGGGGGGCAGTACTTC
>TRBV28|TRBD2|TRBJ2-5|.
CASSSLAGVGETQYF
TGTGCCAGCAGTTCTCTAGCGGGAGTTGGGGAGACCCAGTACTTC
>TRBV15|.|TRBJ2-5|once
CATSRPRGYQETQYF
TGTGCCACCAGCAGACCTAGGGGGTACCAAGAGACCCAGTACTTC
>TRBV29-1|TRBD2|TRBJ2-3|.
CSVAGGPGTTQYF
TGCAGCGTCGCGGGGGGGCCAGGAACTACGCAGTATTTT
>TRBV6-5|TRBD2|TRBJ2-3|few
CASRRLAGGRDTQYF
TGTGCCAGCAGGCGACTAGCGGGAGGCAGGGATACGCAGTATTTT
>TRBV19|TRBD1|TRBJ2-3|.
CASSKRTGSDTQYF
TGTGCCAGTAGTAAGAGGACAGGGTCGGATACGCAGTATTTT
>TRBV5-6|TRBD1|TRBJ2-2|.
CASSSFQGQENTGELFF
TGTGCCAGCAGCTCCTTCCAGGGACAGGAGAACACCGGGGAGCTGTTTTTT
>TRBV30|TRBD2|TRBJ2-5|.
CAWSAGGPGETQYF
TGTGCCTGGAGCGCGGGGGGGCCAGGAGAGACCCAGTACTTC
>TRBV6-5|TRBD2|TRBJ2-1|.
CASRARGLADNEQFF
TGTGCCAGCAGAGCCCGGGGACTAGCGGACAATGAGCAGTTCTTC
>TRBV7-2|.|TRBJ2-5|.
CASSLGQNIQETQYF
TGTGCCAGCAGCTTAGGACAGAACATACAAGAGACCCAGTACTTC
>TRBV5-4|.|TRBJ2-3|.
CASSFTRADTQYF
TGTGCCAGCAGCTTTACCCGGGCAGATACGCAGTATTTT
>TRBV18|.|TRBJ1-2|.
CASSPPLRVGYTF
TGTGCCAGCTCACCACCGTTGAGGGTTGGCTACACCTTC
>TRBV7-2|.|TRBJ1-4|.
CASSSGGAAYNEKLFF
TGTGCCAGCAGCTCAGGTGGGGCGGCGTATAATGAAAAACTGTTTTTT
>TRBV18|TRBD2|TRBJ2-7|.
CASSPTSGGGSYEQYF
TGTGCCAGCTCACCCACTAGCGGAGGGGGCTCCTACGAGCAGTACTTC
>TRBV28|TRBD2|TRBJ2-2|.
CAGEPSGSYGELFF
TGTGCCGGAGAACCTAGCGGGAGTTACGGGGAGCTGTTTTTT